One and the same sample provided the 14 T cell receptor beta chains below, sequenced in a study of cytomegalovirus exposure and HLA in healthy donors. Amplification used 60 Vbeta primers and 13 Jbeta primers. Sequenced by immunoSEQ multiplex PCR; TCRdb stores in-frame clones only, minus some. The table records fewer than 200,000 clones, around 77% of them present only once. The sequenced material came from PBMCs. These receptors were taken from a man aged 60 to 75 in good health and CMV-seronegative.

This clone has only a few counts. The rearrangement uses TRBV28 and TRBJ1-2; D might be TRBD1 (5 bases). Trimming pared 5 bases from V and 8 bases from J, leaving 9 bases between. CDR1 is MDHEN and CDR2 is SYDVKM in the germline V gene. CDR3 size: 11 residues. CDR3 protein: CASSGANGYTF. CDR3 DNA sequence: TGTGCCAGCAGTGGGGCGAACGGCTACACCTTC.

The chain joins TRBV10-3 to TRBJ2-3; TRBD2 is a possible D gene (7 bases). From germline, CDR1 is ENHRY and CDR2 SYGVKD. Trimming cost V 9 bases and J 2 bases, with 12 bases left between them. The CDR3 contains 13 residues. The CDR3 DNA is TGTGCCATTAGGGGGGGATCCACAGATACGCAGTATTTT. It translates to CAIRGGSTDTQYF.

V is TRBV5-1 and J is TRBJ2-1, with TRBD2 matching 10 bases. The J segment lost 7 bases and the V segment lost 4 bases, leaving 5 bases of the junction unmatched. Germline CDR1 reads SGHRS; CDR2 reads YFSETQ. This CDR3 spans 14 amino acids. The CDR3 DNA follows: TGCGCCAGCAGCCCGAGCGGGGGGGAAAATGAGCAGTTCTTC. It translates to CASSPSGGENEQFF.

The gene calls are TRBV2 and TRBJ1-5; D perhaps matches TRBD1 (5 bases). Trimming pared 7 bases from V and 4 bases from J, leaving 14 bases between. The CDR3 is 14 amino acids. The germline gives CDR1 SNHLY, CDR2 FYNNEI. The CDR3: CASTLAGRNQPQHF. DNA for the CDR3: TGTGCCAGCACCCTGGCAGGGAGGAATCAGCCCCAGCATTTT.

The chain joins TRBV28 to TRBJ2-3; 11 nucleotides match TRBD2. Germline values: CDR1 MDHEN, CDR2 SYDVKM. The CDR3 runs 16 residues. J gave up 2 bases and V 7 bases, and 8 bases lay outside the gene matches. This CDR3 reads CASKSGTSGFTDTQYF. CDR3 coding DNA: TGTGCCAGCAAATCCGGGACTAGCGGTTTCACAGATACGCAGTATTTT.

In nucleotides, the CDR3 is TGTGCCAGCAGCGTAGGTGGACAGGGGAACACTGAAGCTTTCTTT. Its protein is CASSVGGQGNTEAFF. The V and J genes are TRBV9 and TRBJ1-1, with TRBD1 matching over 8 bases. The germline gives CDR1 SGDLS, CDR2 YYNGEE. V was clipped by 0 bases and J by 1 base; unmatched bases: 2. This CDR3 is 15 amino acids long.

The chain employs TRBV5-1 and TRBJ2-5; D is perhaps TRBD2 (7 bases). Germline V gives CDR1 SGHRS, CDR2 YFSETQ. With 4 bases removed from V and 1 base from J, the gap between germline ends came to 14 bases. The CDR3 runs 15 residues. The CDR3 reads CASSLGRGPQETQYF. The DNA of the CDR3 is TGCGCCAGCAGCCTGGGGCGGGGGCCCCAAGAGACCCAGTACTTC.

This clone was recorded a few times. J is TRBJ1-5 and V is TRBV11-2; 11 bases align to TRBD1. Germline lookup yields CDR1 SGHAT and CDR2 FQNNGV. The CDR3 spans 17 residues. V shed 5 bases, J shed 6 bases, and the junction held 12 bases outside the gene matches. The CDR3 loop reads CASSPTGTGGFRQPQHF. The CDR3, as DNA: TGTGCCAGCAGCCCCACCGGGACAGGGGGGTTTCGTCAGCCCCAGCATTTT.

This chain uses TRBV7-2 with TRBJ2-7; D may be TRBD2 (6 bases). Per the germline V gene, CDR1 is SGHTA and CDR2 is FQGNSA. This CDR3 region has 14 residues. The V end was cut by 2 bases, the J end by 5 bases, with 13 bases between. Written as DNA, the CDR3 is TGTGCCAGCAGCTTAATACAACCGGGAGACGAGCAGTACTTC. It is translated as CASSLIQPGDEQYF.

The rearrangement joins TRBV18 to TRBJ1-3, with D tentatively TRBD1 (5 bases). This CDR3 spans 17 amino acids. V was cut by 0 bases and J by 3 bases, with 15 bases left in between. From germline, CDR1 is KGHSH and CDR2 LQKENI. The CDR3 here is CASSPPDKVLRGNTIYF. DNA of the CDR3: TGTGCCAGCTCACCACCGGACAAGGTTCTCCGTGGAAACACCATATATTTT.

V is TRBV5-1 and J is TRBJ2-2; no reliable D call. V lost 4 bases to trimming and J lost 6 bases, with 16 bases between them. Germline CDR1 is SGHRS and CDR2 is YFSETQ. The CDR3 loop spans 15 amino acids. CDR3 in DNA: TGCGCCAGCAGCGTCAGGCTCGCCAATTCCGGGGAGCTGTTTTTT. It is translated as CASSVRLANSGELFF.

This rearrangement joins TRBV7-2 to TRBJ1-2; D is possibly TRBD1 (5 bases). The CDR3 loop spans 13 amino acids. Germline values: CDR1 SGHTA, CDR2 FQGNSA. Trimming took off 5 bases at V and 6 bases at J, with 13 bases between the two ends. CDR3 DNA: TGTGCCAGCAGCCCTGTTGGGGGGAATGGCTACACCTTC. Encoded protein: CASSPVGGNGYTF.

This clone was counted a few times. The J gene is TRBJ2-7, the V gene TRBV15; 9 bases are shared with TRBD2. After removal of 7 bases from V and 3 bases from J, the junction contained 4 bases not matched to a gene. CDR1 and CDR2 (germline): LNHNV, YYDKDF (reference sequence). The CDR3 runs 13 residues. CDR3 in DNA: TGTGCCACCATGGCGGGAGGGGGCTACGAGCAGTACTTC. The encoded protein is CATMAGGGYEQYF.

This clone has just one count. This chain connects TRBV19 to TRBJ2-5, with a possible D match to TRBD2 (5 bases). Trimming stripped 5 bases from V and 1 base from J, with 11 bases between. The CDR3 has 14 residues. Looked up from germline, CDR1 is LNHDA and CDR2 is SQIVND (reference sequence). CDR3: CASSVSGFQETQYF. CDR3 bases: TGTGCCAGTAGTGTTTCGGGGTTCCAAGAGACCCAGTACTTC.